Below are 32 T cell receptor beta chains sequenced from a single sample in a study of tumor-infiltrating lymphocytes in primary liver carcinoma. Synthesis of TCR beta cDNA was carried out from approximately 470 ng total RNA with a constant-region primer. Three nested multiplex PCR rounds of slightly modified ARM-PCR generated TCR beta libraries. For roughly 10 cycles apiece, the opening two PCR rounds ran with TRBV1-TRBV30 forward primers and a C-beta reverse primer. From the multiplex PCR reads, TCRdb called clonotypes with MiXCR, one entry per CDR3 protein. The sample lists about 320,000 distinct CDR3 sequences; 58% were seen once. Both blood RNA, taken from unsorted whole blood, and germline DNA were extracted. Sequences were obtained from peripheral blood. Receptors were obtained from a woman in her twenties or thirties with primary liver carcinoma and hepatitis B virus infection.

Comment on this clonotype: A much larger clone is a single base away; this may be a read error. V usage is TRBV6-6 and J usage is TRBJ2-5, with 8 nucleotides matching TRBD1. The CDR3 length is 13 residues. Germline values: CDR1 MNHNY, CDR2 SVGAGI (reference sequence). With V trimmed by 10 bases and J by 5 bases, 9 bases remained unmatched. The CDR3 spells CANRTGWLETQYF. CDR3 nucleotides: TGTGCCAACAGGACAGGGTGGTTGGAGACCCAGTACTTC.

This clonotype appeared once. One end of the junction fails to match germline, which may point to a read error. This chain connects TRBV12-3 or TRBV12-4 to TRBJ2-7, with D possibly matching TRBD1 (7 bases). This CDR3 contains 12 residues. CDR3 amino acids: CVSSSAGGSKCF. CDR3 DNA sequence: TGTGTCAGCAGTTCGGCAGGGGGGAGTAAGTGCTTC.

V is TRBV12-5 and J is TRBJ2-1; D remains unclear. Germline V gene sequence: CDR1 LGHNT, CDR2 FRNRAP. Trimming pared 5 bases from V and 9 bases from J, leaving 11 bases between. This CDR3 is 12 amino acids long. Here the CDR3 DNA reads TGTGCTAGTGGTCTGCGATGGGGTGAGCAGTTCTTC. Encoded protein: CASGLRWGEQFF.

The chain uses TRBV7-9 and TRBJ2-2, with D possibly being TRBD2 (5 bases). Looked up from germline, CDR1 is SEHNR and CDR2 is FQNEAQ (reference sequence). V lost 7 bases and J lost 5, with 8 bases in between. The CDR3 extends over 12 amino acids. This chain's CDR3 is CASTSGTGELFF. The CDR3 nucleotides are TGTGCCAGCACTTCGGGGACCGGGGAGCTGTTTTTT.

A note on this clonotype: A much bigger clone sits one base away, suggesting this may be a read error. The rearrangement uses TRBV29-1 and TRBJ2-7, with TRBD1 identical over 9 bases. The CDR3 totals 14 residues. CDR1 and CDR2 from the germline V gene are SQVTM and ANQGSEA. Trimming removed 3 bases from V and 3 bases from J; junction bases left unmatched: 6. The CDR3: CSVEEEGQGYEQYF. CDR3 DNA: TGCAGCGTTGAGGAGGAGGGACAGGGCTACGAGCAGTACTTC.

Of note for this clonotype: The junction shows a germline mismatch at one end, possibly a read error. The genes are TRBV28 and TRBJ2-1, with TRBD2 as a possible D gene (6 bases). The CDR3 totals 11 residues. CDR1 MDHEN and CDR2 SYDVKM come from the germline V gene. This CDR3 reads CASSFGRELIF. The CDR3 DNA is TGTGCCAGCAGTTTCGGACGGGAGCTGATCTTC.

Note on this clonotype: Possible read error: a much larger clone is one base away. V usage is TRBV6-6 and J usage is TRBJ1-6; 8 nucleotides match TRBD1. CDR3 length equals 15 residues. Germline V gene data show CDR1 as MNHNY and CDR2 as SVGAGI (reference sequence). The DNA of the CDR3 is TGTGCCAGCAGTTATTCGGACAGGGCGAATTTACCCCTCCACTTT. It codes for CASSYSDRANLPLHF.

The CDR3 DNA reads TGTGCCAGCAGCATGACAGGGCCTACGCAGTATTTT. Translating it yields CASSMTGPTQYF. The chain carries TRBV5-5 and TRBJ2-3, with 7 bases matching TRBD1. Per germline, CDR1 SGHKS and CDR2 YYEKEE (reference sequence). V shed 4 bases, J shed 8 bases, and the junction held 4 bases outside the gene matches. This CDR3 comprises 12 residues.

To note about this clonotype: A single base separates this from a much larger clone, so it may be a read error. The chain links TRBV4-1 to TRBJ2-7, with TRBD1 matching over 11 bases. Germline loops: CDR1 MGHRA, CDR2 YSYEKL. The CDR3 is 14 residues long. CDR3 residues: CASSRGQGADEQCF. The CDR3 DNA reads TGCGCCAGCAGCAGAGGACAGGGGGCCGACGAGCAGTGCTTC.

This clonotype was counted only a few times. V usage is TRBV6-6 and J usage is TRBJ2-7; 8 nucleotides match TRBD2. This CDR3 has 15 amino acids. CDR1 and CDR2 (germline): MNHNY, SVGAGI (reference sequence). Trimming took 4 bases from V and 5 from J; bases not matched to a gene: 10. CDR3 nucleotide sequence: TGTGCCAGCAGTTTCTGGAGCGGGAGAAAGAACGAGCAGTACTTC. Translating it yields CASSFWSGRKNEQYF.

For this clonotype: The CDR3 does not end in the conserved phenylalanine or tryptophan, so this is likely a read error. This rearrangement joins TRBV11-2 to TRBJ2-5; either TRBD1 or TRBD2 may fit D (5 bases each). The CDR3 runs 14 residues. The V gene's germline CDR1 is SGHAT and CDR2 FQNNGV. The V gene lost 5 bases and the J gene lost 3 bases, with 13 bases spanning the gap. In DNA, the CDR3 is TGTGCCAGCAGCAAACGGGACGTAAAAGAGACCCAGTACTCC. Its protein is CASSKRDVKETQYS.

Turning to this clonotype: At one end the junction does not follow the germline gene, possibly because of a read error. CDR3 nucleotide sequence: TGTGCCAGCAGCTTCATAGCGGGAGGCAATGATCAGTTGTTC. It translates to CASSFIAGGNDQLF. The chain couples TRBV11-2 to TRBJ2-1; 10 nucleotides agree with TRBD2. Germline V gene data show CDR1 as SGHAT and CDR2 as FQNNGV. The CDR3 consists of 14 residues.

The CDR3 reads CSVASGSEGNQPQHF. As DNA, the CDR3 is TGCAGCGTAGCTAGTGGGTCAGAAGGGAATCAGCCCCAGCATTTT. This sequence joins TRBV29-1 and TRBJ1-5; unclear D gene. The CDR3 has 15 amino acids. Germline V gives CDR1 SQVTM, CDR2 ANQGSEA. Trimming removed 6 bases from V and 4 bases from J, with 19 bases in between.

The chain carries TRBV18 and TRBJ2-5; 11 nucleotides agree with TRBD2. J lost 1 base, V lost 7 bases, and 5 bases had no gene match. The germline CDR1 and CDR2 sequences are KGHSH and LQKENI. The CDR3 length is 15 residues. CDR3 sequence reads: CASCTSGRSQETQYF. The CDR3 nucleotides read TGTGCCAGCTGTACTAGCGGGAGAAGCCAAGAGACCCAGTACTTC.

This clonotype was seen only a few times. This chain joins TRBV5-4 and TRBJ2-3; 10 bases fit TRBD2. The V gene's germline CDR1 is SGHNT and CDR2 YYREEE (reference sequence). J lost 6 bases, V lost 4 bases, and 11 bases had no gene match. The CDR3 sequence is 16 residues long. In DNA form, the CDR3 reads TGTGCCAGCAGCACAATAGCGGGAGGTTTTTTCGATACGCAGTATTTT. This encodes CASSTIAGGFFDTQYF. Supplemented by reference TRBV5-4 and TRBJ2-3, the full variable domain reads ETGVTQSPTHLIKTRGQQVTLRCSSQSGHNTVSWYQQALGQGPQFIFQYYREEENGRGNFPPRFSGLQFPNYSSELNVNALELDDSALYLCASSTIAGGFFDTQYFGPGTRLTVL.

With regard to this clonotype: A read error is possible here, since a much larger clone lies one base away. This sequence joins TRBV4-1 and TRBJ2-7, with 11 bases matching TRBD2. This CDR3 is built from 18 residues. Germline V CDR1 and CDR2: MGHRA, YSYEKL. In nucleotides, the CDR3 is TGCGCCAACAGCCAAGTCCCCCTACTAGCGGGGGTCTCCTACGAGCAGTACTTC. Translation: CANSQVPLLAGVSYEQYF.

In regard to this clonotype: The junction differs from germline at one of its ends, possibly a read error. This rearrangement joins TRBV6-2 or TRBV6-3 to TRBJ2-7; D is ambiguous. CDR3 length: 13 residues. Germline V gene data show CDR1 as MNHEY and CDR2 as SVGEGT. The CDR3 here is CAGSSNSRYEQYF. The CDR3 DNA is TGTGCCGGCAGTTCCAACAGCCGCTACGAGCAGTACTTC.

Turning to this clonotype: With a much larger clone just one base away, this may be a read error. Lacking the conserved final phenylalanine or tryptophan, this CDR3 likely reflects a read error. This sequence joins TRBV29-1 and TRBJ2-3; D is possibly TRBD2 (6 bases). CDR3 length equals 16 residues. Germline V lookup: CDR1 SQVTM, CDR2 ANQGSEA. Trimming stripped 7 bases from V and 0 bases from J, with 20 bases between. CDR3 DNA sequence: TGCAGCGCCCCCTTTGGGCTAGCGTCTAGCACAGATACGCAGTATTCT. It yields the protein CSAPFGLASSTDTQYS.

In its sample, this clonotype was seen many times. This sequence joins TRBV14 and TRBJ2-7, with D unclear. Germline CDR1 is SGHDN and CDR2 is FVKESK. This CDR3 region has 12 residues. V lost 1 base and J 2 bases, leaving 3 bases between the germline ends. DNA of the CDR3: TGTGCCAGCAGCCAAGCGGCCTACGAGCAGTACTTC. This codes for CASSQAAYEQYF.

This sequence joins TRBV6-6 and TRBJ2-2; D remains unclear. The CDR3 extends over 14 amino acids. V was trimmed by 2 bases and J by 1 base, leaving 5 bases between them. In germline, CDR1 is MNHNY, CDR2 SVGAGI (reference sequence). The CDR3 region has the DNA TGTGCCAGCAGTTACCGGCTGAACACCGGGGAGCTGTTTTTT. Its protein product is CASSYRLNTGELFF.

V usage is TRBV12-3 or TRBV12-4 and J usage is TRBJ1-2, with a tentative D call TRBD1 (5 bases). The CDR3 runs to 15 residues. Trimming pared 8 bases from V and 0 bases from J, leaving 16 bases between. This CDR3 reads CASWGPKSTNYGYTF. CDR3 nucleotide sequence: TGTGCCAGCTGGGGACCTAAATCGACTAACTATGGCTACACCTTC.

On this clonotype itself: It may be a read error: a sequence one base away is much more abundant. V usage is TRBV10-2 and J usage is TRBJ2-1, with D unclear. CDR1 and CDR2 (germline): WSHSY, SAAADI. The CDR3 has 12 amino acids. CDR3 in amino acids: CVSSEPDNEQFF. The CDR3 nucleotides read TGCGTCAGCAGTGAGCCCGACAATGAGCAGTTCTTC.

The rearrangement uses TRBV7-9 and TRBJ2-7; D is ambiguous. Trimming stripped 3 bases from V and 2 bases from J, with 11 bases between. CDR3 size: 14 residues. Germline values: CDR1 SEHNR, CDR2 FQNEAQ (reference sequence). The DNA of the CDR3 is TGTGCCAGCAGCTTGGGTAGAGAACCCTACGAGCAGTACTTC. This sequence encodes CASSLGREPYEQYF. Full variable domain (rest looked up from reference TRBV7-9 and TRBJ2-7): DTGVSQNPRHKITKRGQNVTFRCDPISEHNRLYWYRQTLGQGPEFLTYFQNEAQLEKSRLLSDRFSAERPKGSFSTLEIQRTEQGDSAMYLCASSLGREPYEQYFGPGTRLTVT.

J is TRBJ2-5 and V is TRBV6-2 or TRBV6-3, with 10 bases that match TRBD1. The CDR3 contains 15 residues. V lost 2 bases, J lost 5 bases, and 5 bases stayed unmatched. Germline V gene lookup returns CDR1 MNHEY and CDR2 SVGEGT. The DNA for the CDR3 is TGTGCCAGCAGTTACACCTGGACAGGGGGTGAGACCCAGTACTTC. Protein: CASSYTWTGGETQYF.

The rearrangement uses TRBV14 and TRBJ2-5, with D unresolved. V lost 4 bases, J lost 5 bases, and 11 bases lay in between. The CDR3 contains 13 residues. Germline values: CDR1 SGHDN, CDR2 FVKESK. CDR3 protein: CASSLGPWETQYF. As DNA, the CDR3 is TGTGCCAGCAGCCTCGGGCCGTGGGAGACCCAGTACTTC. Full variable domain (outside the CDR3, taken from reference TRBV14 and TRBJ2-5): EAGVTQFPSHSVIEKGQTVTLRCDPISGHDNLYWYRRVMGKEIKFLLHFVKESKQDESGMPNNRFLAERTGGTYSTLKVQPAELEDSGVYFCASSLGPWETQYFGPGTRLLVL.

V is TRBV28 and J is TRBJ1-6; D is possibly TRBD1 (6 bases). The germline V and J ends were trimmed by 6 bases and 16 bases, with 25 bases remaining between them. Per the germline V gene, CDR1 is MDHEN and CDR2 is SYDVKM. The CDR3 runs 15 residues. CDR3 coding DNA: TGTGCCAGCAGCAATCCGGGACATGCAAAAAATTCTCTCCACTTT. It specifies CASSNPGHAKNSLHF.

Concerning this clonotype: This may come from a read error, since a much larger clone is one base off. J is TRBJ2-1 and V is TRBV4-2; tentative D call: TRBD1 (6 bases). This CDR3 is built from 13 residues. Looked up from germline, CDR1 is LGHNA and CDR2 is YNFKEQ. The CDR3 spells CASSTGRDNEQLF. The CDR3 coding sequence is TGTGCCAGCAGCACGGGAAGGGACAATGAGCAGTTATTC.

In the case of this clonotype: The conserved final phenylalanine or tryptophan is absent from the CDR3, which likely points to a read error. The chain uses TRBV12-3 or TRBV12-4 and TRBJ2-3; TRBD1 aligns across 7 bases. V trimming: 0 bases; J trimming: 2 bases; junction bases outside the gene matches: 8. The CDR3 loop spans 17 amino acids. CDR3 in DNA: TGTGCCAGCAGTTTAGCCCTACGGACAGGCCCCACAGATACGCAGTATTCT. Its protein product is CASSLALRTGPTDTQYS.

The sample holds many counts of this clonotype. The CDR3 DNA reads as TGTGCCTGGAGTACAGGGAATAATTACGAGCAGTACTTC. Protein product: CAWSTGNNYEQYF. The chain combines TRBV30 with TRBJ2-7; possible D gene TRBD1, 6 bases. Germline V gives CDR1 GTSNPN, CDR2 SVGIG (reference sequence). Trimming stripped 2 bases from V and 4 bases from J, with 12 bases between. The CDR3 consists of 13 residues.

This clonotype appeared many times. The rearrangement joins TRBV29-1 to TRBJ1-4; D is undetermined. V lost 2 bases, J lost 10 bases, and 26 bases lay in between. Looked up from germline, CDR1 is SQVTM and CDR2 is ANQGSEA. There are 17 residues in the CDR3. CDR3 DNA sequence: TGCAGCGTTGAATCGTCCTACGGGAGGTCTATAGTGGGAAAACTGTTTTTT. Residues: CSVESSYGRSIVGKLFF.

The chain uses TRBV4-1 and TRBJ1-1; TRBD1 agrees at 9 bases. The CDR3 contains 15 residues. Trimming at V came to 4 bases and at J to 6 bases, leaving 9 bases not matched to a gene. Germline CDR1 MGHRA, CDR2 YSYEKL. For the CDR3, the DNA is TGCGCCAGCAGCCGTGAACAGGGGGCGCATCCTGAAGCTTTCTTT. Translated: CASSREQGAHPEAFF.

In regard to this clonotype: It is likely a read error, because the conserved phenylalanine at the end of the CDR3 is missing. The genes are TRBV14 and TRBJ2-3; D remains ambiguous. This CDR3 region has 17 residues. Germline values: CDR1 SGHDN, CDR2 FVKESK. With 4 bases removed from V and 4 bases from J, the gap between germline ends came to 21 bases. The CDR3 sequence: CASSPHSGARKADTQYS. The CDR3 DNA is TGTGCCAGCAGCCCACACTCAGGAGCGAGGAAGGCAGATACGCAGTATTCT.